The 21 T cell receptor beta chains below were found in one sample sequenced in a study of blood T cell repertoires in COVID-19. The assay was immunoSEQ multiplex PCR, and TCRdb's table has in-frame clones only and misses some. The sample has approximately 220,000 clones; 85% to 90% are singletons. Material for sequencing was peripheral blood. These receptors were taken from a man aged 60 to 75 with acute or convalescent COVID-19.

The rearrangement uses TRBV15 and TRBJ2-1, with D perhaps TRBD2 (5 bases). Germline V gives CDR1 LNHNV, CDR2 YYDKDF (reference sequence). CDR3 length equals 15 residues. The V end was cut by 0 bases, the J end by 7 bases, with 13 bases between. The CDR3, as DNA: TGTGCCACCAGCAGAGATATAACCCCGGGAAATGAGCAGTTCTTC. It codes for CATSRDITPGNEQFF.

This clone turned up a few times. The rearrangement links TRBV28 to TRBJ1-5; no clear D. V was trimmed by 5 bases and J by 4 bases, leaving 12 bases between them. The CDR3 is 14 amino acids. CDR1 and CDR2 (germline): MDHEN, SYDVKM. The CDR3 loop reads CASSLTGGNQPQHF. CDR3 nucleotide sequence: TGTGCCAGCAGTCTAACCGGAGGGAATCAGCCCCAGCATTTT.

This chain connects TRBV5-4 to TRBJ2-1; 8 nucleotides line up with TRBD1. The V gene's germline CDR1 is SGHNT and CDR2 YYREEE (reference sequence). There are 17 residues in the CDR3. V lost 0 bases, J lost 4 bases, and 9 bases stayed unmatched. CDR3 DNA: TGTGCCAGCAGCTTGGGGGGAAGACAGGGGATATACAATGAGCAGTTCTTC. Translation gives CASSLGGRQGIYNEQFF.

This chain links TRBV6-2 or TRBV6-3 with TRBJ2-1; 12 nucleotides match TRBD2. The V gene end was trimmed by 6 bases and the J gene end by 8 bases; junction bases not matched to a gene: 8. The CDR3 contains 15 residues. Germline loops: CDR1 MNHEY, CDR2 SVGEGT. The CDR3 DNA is TGTGCCAGCAGCCGGGGACTAGCGGGTTTCGATGAGCAGTTCTTC. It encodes CASSRGLAGFDEQFF.

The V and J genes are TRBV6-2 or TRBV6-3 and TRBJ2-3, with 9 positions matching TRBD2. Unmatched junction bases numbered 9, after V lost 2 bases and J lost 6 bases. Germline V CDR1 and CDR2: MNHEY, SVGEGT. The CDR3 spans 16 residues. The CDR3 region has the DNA TGTGCCAGCAGTTACCGAGCAGGCGGGGGGGACGATACGCAGTATTTT. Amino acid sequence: CASSYRAGGGDDTQYF.

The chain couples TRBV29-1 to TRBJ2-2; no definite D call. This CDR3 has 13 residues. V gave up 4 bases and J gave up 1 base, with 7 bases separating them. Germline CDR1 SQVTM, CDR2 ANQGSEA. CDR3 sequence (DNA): TGCAGCGTTGGATCCAGGAACACCGGGGAGCTGTTTTTT. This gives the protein CSVGSRNTGELFF.

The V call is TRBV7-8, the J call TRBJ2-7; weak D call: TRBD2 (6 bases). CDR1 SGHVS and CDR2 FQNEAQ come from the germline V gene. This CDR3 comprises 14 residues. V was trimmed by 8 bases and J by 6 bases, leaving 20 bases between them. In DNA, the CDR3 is TGTGCCAGCTGCGCGGCGGGGAGCTTGTCCGAGCAGTACTTC. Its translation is CASCAAGSLSEQYF.

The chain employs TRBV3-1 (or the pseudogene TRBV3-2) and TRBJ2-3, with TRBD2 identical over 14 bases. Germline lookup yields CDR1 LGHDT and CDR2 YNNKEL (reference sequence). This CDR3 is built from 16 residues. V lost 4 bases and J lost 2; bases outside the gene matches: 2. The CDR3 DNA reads TGTGCCAGCAGCCCGACTAGCGGGGGGGCCACAGATACGCAGTATTTT. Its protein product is CASSPTSGGATDTQYF.

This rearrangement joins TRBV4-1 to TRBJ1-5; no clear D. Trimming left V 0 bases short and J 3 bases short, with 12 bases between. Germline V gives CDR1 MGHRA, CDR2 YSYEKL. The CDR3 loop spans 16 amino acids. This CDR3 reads CASSQDQGSSNQPQHF. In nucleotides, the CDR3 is TGCGCCAGCAGCCAAGACCAAGGGAGCTCCAATCAGCCCCAGCATTTT.

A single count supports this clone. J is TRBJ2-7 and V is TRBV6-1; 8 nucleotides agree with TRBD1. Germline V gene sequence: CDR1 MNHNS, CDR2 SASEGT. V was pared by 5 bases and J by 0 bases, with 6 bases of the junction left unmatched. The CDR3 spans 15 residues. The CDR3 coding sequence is TGTGCCAGCAGTTCGACCGGGACAGGCTCCTACGAGCAGTACTTC. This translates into CASSSTGTGSYEQYF.

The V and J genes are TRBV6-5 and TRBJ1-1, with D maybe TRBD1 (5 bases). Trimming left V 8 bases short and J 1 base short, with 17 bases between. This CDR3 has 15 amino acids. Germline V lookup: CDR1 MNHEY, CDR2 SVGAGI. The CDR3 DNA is TGTGCCAGCGGATCCGAGGAGGGGCAGAACACTGAAGCTTTCTTT. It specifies CASGSEEGQNTEAFF.

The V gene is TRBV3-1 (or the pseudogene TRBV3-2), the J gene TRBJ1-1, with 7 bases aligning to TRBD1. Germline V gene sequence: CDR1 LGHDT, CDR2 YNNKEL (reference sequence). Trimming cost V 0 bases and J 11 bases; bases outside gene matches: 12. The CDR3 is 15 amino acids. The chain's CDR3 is CASSQDVGQGVRAFF. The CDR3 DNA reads TGTGCCAGCAGCCAAGATGTTGGCCAGGGGGTTAGGGCTTTCTTT.

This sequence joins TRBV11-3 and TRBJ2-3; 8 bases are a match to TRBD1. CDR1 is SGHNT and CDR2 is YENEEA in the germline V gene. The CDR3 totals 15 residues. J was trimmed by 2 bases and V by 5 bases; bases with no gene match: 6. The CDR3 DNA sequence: TGTGCCAGCAGCCCAGGGGGCTCCTACACAGATACGCAGTATTTT. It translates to CASSPGGSYTDTQYF.

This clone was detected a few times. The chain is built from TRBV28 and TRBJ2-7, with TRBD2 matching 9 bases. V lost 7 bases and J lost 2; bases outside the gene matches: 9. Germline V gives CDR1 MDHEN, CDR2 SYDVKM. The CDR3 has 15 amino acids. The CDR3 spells CASKPPAGGPYEQYF. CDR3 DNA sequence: TGTGCCAGCAAACCCCCAGCGGGGGGACCCTACGAGCAGTACTTC.

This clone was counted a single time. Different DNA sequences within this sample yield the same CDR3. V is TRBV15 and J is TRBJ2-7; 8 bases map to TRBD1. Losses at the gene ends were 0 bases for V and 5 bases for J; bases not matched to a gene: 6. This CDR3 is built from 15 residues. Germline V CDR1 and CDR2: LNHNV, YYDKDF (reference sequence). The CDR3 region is CATSRDPGQVDEQYF. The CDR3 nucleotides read TGTGCCACCAGCAGAGACCCGGGACAGGTGGACGAGCAGTACTTC.

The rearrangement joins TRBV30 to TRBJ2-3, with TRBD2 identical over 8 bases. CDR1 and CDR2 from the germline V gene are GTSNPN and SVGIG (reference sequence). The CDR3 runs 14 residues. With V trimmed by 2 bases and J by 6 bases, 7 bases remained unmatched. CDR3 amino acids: CAWSSGGRADTQYF. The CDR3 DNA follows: TGTGCCTGGAGTTCGGGGGGGCGGGCGGATACGCAGTATTTT.

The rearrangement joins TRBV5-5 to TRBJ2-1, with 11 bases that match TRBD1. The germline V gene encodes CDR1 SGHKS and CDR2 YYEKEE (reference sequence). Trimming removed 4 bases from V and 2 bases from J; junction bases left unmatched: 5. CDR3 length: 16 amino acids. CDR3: CASSQDRGQAYNEQFF. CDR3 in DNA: TGTGCCAGCAGCCAGGACAGGGGGCAAGCCTACAATGAGCAGTTCTTC.

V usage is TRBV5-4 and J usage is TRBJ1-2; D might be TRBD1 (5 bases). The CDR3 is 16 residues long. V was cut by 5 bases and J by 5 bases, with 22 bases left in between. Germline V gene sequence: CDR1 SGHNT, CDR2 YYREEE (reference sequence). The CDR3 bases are TGTGCCAGCAGGCCGGGAGGTCGCGGGGGAGATTATGGCTACACCTTC. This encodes CASRPGGRGGDYGYTF.

CDR3 loop: CASMGATSGNTIYF. The CDR3 bases are TGTGCCAGCATGGGAGCGACCTCTGGAAACACCATATATTTT. This chain connects TRBV6-5 to TRBJ1-3; D not resolved. V gave up 7 bases and J gave up 0 bases, with 10 bases separating them. CDR3 length: 14 residues. Per germline, CDR1 MNHEY and CDR2 SVGAGI.

CDR3 in DNA: TGTGCCAGCAGCTGGCAGGGGAATTCACCCCTCCACTTT. Amino acid sequence: CASSWQGNSPLHF. The rearrangement links TRBV2 to TRBJ1-6; D is possibly TRBD1 (6 bases). This CDR3 region has 13 residues. Germline loops: CDR1 SNHLY, CDR2 FYNNEI. V lost 6 bases and J 7 bases, leaving 10 bases between the germline ends.

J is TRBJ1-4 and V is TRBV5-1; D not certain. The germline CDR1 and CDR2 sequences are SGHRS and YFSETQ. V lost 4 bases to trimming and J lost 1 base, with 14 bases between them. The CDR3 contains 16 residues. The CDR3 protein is CASSPGSRGTNEKLFF. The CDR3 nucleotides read TGCGCCAGCAGCCCCGGGTCCCGAGGAACTAATGAAAAACTGTTTTTT.